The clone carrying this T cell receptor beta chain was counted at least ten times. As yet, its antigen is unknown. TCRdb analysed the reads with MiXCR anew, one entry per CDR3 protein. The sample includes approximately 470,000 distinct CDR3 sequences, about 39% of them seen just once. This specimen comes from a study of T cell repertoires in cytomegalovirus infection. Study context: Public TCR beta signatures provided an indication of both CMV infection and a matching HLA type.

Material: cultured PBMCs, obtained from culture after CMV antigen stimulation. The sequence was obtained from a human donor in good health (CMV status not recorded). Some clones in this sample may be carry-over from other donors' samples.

The CDR3 DNA reads as TGTGCCAGCAGCTTAAGGGGACAGGGAGGCGGGGCCCAGTACTTC. Translation: CASSLRGQGGGAQYF. The chain uses TRBV7-2 and TRBJ2-5, with 9 bases matching TRBD1. CDR1 is SGHTA, CDR2 FQGNSA, per germline. The V gene end was trimmed by 2 bases and the J gene end by 9 bases; junction bases not matched to a gene: 10. The CDR3 is 15 amino acids. The whole variable domain, remainder taken from reference TRBV7-2 and TRBJ2-5, is GAGVSQSPSNKVTEKGKDVELRCDPISGHTALYWYRQSLGQGLEFLIYFQGNSAPDKSGLPSDRFSAERTGGSVSTLTIQRTQQEDSAVYLCASSLRGQGGGAQYFGPGTRLLVL.